The present T cell receptor (beta chain) was sequenced within a study of T cell responses to AZD1222 COVID-19 vaccine. Study findings and constraints: Spike-specific TCR breadth and depth rose after two AZD1222 doses.

In regard to this clone: The target antigen is unknown.

This CDR3 has 13 amino acids. V lost 6 bases, J lost 0 bases, and 8 bases lay in between. Germline loops: CDR1 SNHLY, CDR2 FYNNEI. The data were produced by immunoSEQ multiplex PCR, yet TCRdb's version contains in-frame clones alone and is incomplete. The sample carries about 96,000 clones, roughly nine tenths recorded once. The sample was peripheral blood, taken on day 0 of AZD1222 vaccination. The chain employs TRBV2 and TRBJ1-1, with unresolved D. This clonotype originated in an adult in good health. CDR3 coding DNA: TGTGCCAGCAGGCCCCAATTGAACACTGAAGCTTTCTTT. Translated, it gives CASRPQLNTEAFF.